These 30 T cell receptor beta chains came from one sample sequenced in a study of regulatory T cells in long-lasting Graves disease. Building of the TCR beta libraries involved iRepertoire HTBI primers and Arm-PCR of CDR3 regions. Each CDR3 protein gets one entry after TCRdb re-called the multiplex PCR reads with MiXCR. Altogether roughly 500,000 distinct CDR3 sequences are present, roughly 13% being singletons, with the ten largest covering roughly a tenth. Time point described: newly diagnosed GD, antithyroid drugs for less than 3 months. Isolated PBMC RNA provided the starting material for the TCR library. In addition, the sample was reused for a study of T cells in Graves' hyperthyroidism and ophthalmopathy.

The starting material was peripheral blood mononuclear cells (PBMCs), obtained at new diagnosis, from a patient treated with antithyroid drugs. The origin of the receptors is a man younger than 40 with Graves disease.

This clonotype has only a few counts. A single base is all that separates this from a far larger clone, so a read error is likely. The chain carries TRBV12-3 or TRBV12-4 and TRBJ1-2; 7 bases match TRBD1. The CDR3 has 13 residues. CDR3 protein: CVSSLGTDYGYTF. The DNA of the CDR3 is TGTGTCAGCAGCCTCGGGACAGATTATGGCTACACCTTC.

There are a few counts of this clonotype. The V gene is TRBV15, the J gene TRBJ2-3; a possible D gene is TRBD2 (5 bases). From germline, CDR1 is LNHNV and CDR2 YYDKDF (reference sequence). The CDR3 is made up of 15 amino acids. V lost 1 base to trimming and J lost 2 bases, with 10 bases between them. The CDR3: CATSRGLASTDTQYF. The CDR3 DNA reads TGTGCCACCAGCAGAGGGCTAGCATCCACAGATACGCAGTATTTT.

This clonotype was found many times. The chain recombines TRBV5-1 with TRBJ2-1; TRBD1 matches 7 bases. The CDR3 extends over 14 amino acids. Germline loops: CDR1 SGHRS, CDR2 YFSETQ. V dropped 2 bases and J dropped 6; count of bases not matched to a gene: 5. The CDR3 sequence is CASSFGQAGNEQFF. CDR3 DNA sequence: TGCGCCAGCAGCTTTGGACAGGCGGGCAATGAGCAGTTCTTC.

This clonotype was recorded many times. The chain recombines TRBV7-9 with TRBJ2-1, with D uncertain. This CDR3 comprises 11 residues. Per the germline V gene, CDR1 is SEHNR and CDR2 is FQNEAQ (reference sequence). Trimming pared 3 bases from V and 10 bases from J, leaving 7 bases between. The CDR3 sequence is CASSFGSEQFF. CDR3 nucleotide sequence: TGTGCCAGCAGCTTCGGATCGGAGCAGTTCTTC.

This clonotype was detected many times. CDR3 in DNA: TGTGCCAGCAAACGGGGGACTAGCGGGGACAATGAGCAGTTCTTC. Protein: CASKRGTSGDNEQFF. The rearrangement uses TRBV27 and TRBJ2-1, with 13 bases aligning to TRBD2. Trimming took 7 bases from V and 5 from J; bases not matched to a gene: 5. CDR3 length equals 15 residues. Germline V gene data show CDR1 as MNHEY and CDR2 as SMNVEV (reference sequence).

The chain combines TRBV30 with TRBJ1-1; no firm D call. The V gene's germline CDR1 is GTSNPN and CDR2 SVGIG (reference sequence). Trimming left V 6 bases short and J 12 bases short, with 23 bases between. The CDR3 is made up of 13 amino acids. CDR3 DNA sequence: TGTGCCTGCAATACCCCGGCCCAGAAAATGACTTTCTTT. The encoded protein is CACNTPAQKMTFF.

In its sample, this clonotype was seen many times. The chain uses TRBV18 and TRBJ2-7; D may match TRBD1 or TRBD2 (6 bases each). V lost 2 bases, J lost 6 bases, and 11 bases lay in between. CDR1 KGHSH and CDR2 LQKENI come from the germline V gene. The CDR3 runs to 13 residues. Here the CDR3 reads CASSPGEGGEQYF. The CDR3, as DNA: TGTGCCAGCTCACCAGGCGAGGGGGGCGAGCAGTACTTC.

The chain combines TRBV13 with TRBJ2-5; a possible D gene is TRBD1 (6 bases). This CDR3 region has 16 residues. From germline, CDR1 is PRHDT and CDR2 FYEKMQ (reference sequence). The germline V and J ends were trimmed by 5 bases and 2 bases, with 18 bases remaining between them. The CDR3 DNA is TGTGCCAGCAGCCCAAGACTGGGACATAAACAAGAGACCCAGTACTTC. It translates to CASSPRLGHKQETQYF.

This clonotype showed up just a few times. The J gene is TRBJ2-7, the V gene TRBV29-1; TRBD1 matches 7 bases. Germline CDR1 reads SQVTM; CDR2 reads ANQGSEA. The CDR3 contains 15 residues. V lost 7 bases and J lost 2; bases outside the gene matches: 14. In nucleotides, the CDR3 is TGCAGCGGATATGGGTGGGGTACAGGGGCCTACGAGCAGTACTTC. Translation gives CSGYGWGTGAYEQYF.

This clonotype was seen ten or more times. The V and J genes are TRBV7-9 and TRBJ1-5, with D perhaps matching TRBD1 (6 bases). With 1 base removed from V and 3 bases from J, the gap between germline ends came to 7 bases. This CDR3 is 14 amino acids long. CDR1 is SEHNR and CDR2 is FQNEAQ in the germline V gene (reference sequence). CDR3 sequence reads: CASSLGTANQPQHF. In DNA, the CDR3 is TGTGCCAGCAGCTTAGGGACAGCCAATCAGCCCCAGCATTTT.

The sample holds many counts of this clonotype. CDR3 coding DNA: TGCAGTGGAAAGGGACCCCTGAAATCTGAAGCTTTCTTT. It translates to CSGKGPLKSEAFF. The genes are TRBV20-1 and TRBJ1-1; weak D call: TRBD1 (5 bases). The CDR3 is made up of 13 amino acids. V was shortened by 7 bases and J by 6 bases, with 18 bases between the two germline ends. The V gene's germline CDR1 is DFQATT and CDR2 SNEGSKA (reference sequence).

This clonotype was seen many times. The V call is TRBV3-1, the J call TRBJ2-7; the D call may be TRBD1 or TRBD2 (5 bases each). Trimming stripped 6 bases from V and 4 bases from J, with 19 bases between. This CDR3 comprises 15 residues. CDR1 and CDR2 from the germline V gene are LGHDT and YNNKEL (reference sequence). The CDR3 spells CASSRFGQRGYEQYF. In DNA form, the CDR3 reads TGTGCCAGCAGTCGCTTCGGGCAGAGGGGTTACGAGCAGTACTTC.

This clonotype has a count of ten or more. The V and J genes are TRBV25-1 and TRBJ2-7, with TRBD2 as a possible D gene (5 bases). The germline CDR1 and CDR2 sequences are MGHDK and SYGVNS. Trimming left V 2 bases short and J 1 base short, with 9 bases between. The CDR3 consists of 14 residues. CDR3 bases: TGTGCCAGCAGTGAAGCGGGTAGATCCTACGAGCAGTACTTC. Translation: CASSEAGRSYEQYF.

This clonotype has a count of ten or more. The V call is TRBV30, the J call TRBJ1-1; D perhaps matches TRBD1 (5 bases). Trimming stripped 2 bases from V and 12 bases from J, with 22 bases between. CDR1 and CDR2 (germline): GTSNPN, SVGIG (reference sequence). This CDR3 has 14 amino acids. The CDR3 nucleotides read TGTGCCTGGAGTAGTAGTCGACAGACCAGTGTCCCTTTCTTT. Translation: CAWSSSRQTSVPFF. The whole variable domain, filled in from reference TRBV30 and TRBJ1-1, reads SQTIHQWPATLVQPVGSPLSLECTVEGTSNPNLYWYRQAAGRGLQLLFYSVGIGQISSEVPQNLSASRPQDRQFILSSKKLLLSDSGFYLCAWSSSRQTSVPFFGQGTRLTVV.

This clonotype was observed at least ten times. The chain links TRBV29-1 to TRBJ2-7; unclear D gene. Trimming took off 7 bases at V and 3 bases at J, with 16 bases between the two ends. This CDR3 contains 13 residues. Germline V lookup: CDR1 SQVTM, CDR2 ANQGSEA. CDR3 loop: CSAFCDTFYEQYF. The DNA of the CDR3 is TGCAGCGCTTTCTGTGACACCTTCTACGAGCAGTACTTC.

The chain combines TRBV5-1 with TRBJ2-3; the D is unclear. Gene TRBJ2-5 matches the end of the DNA better, so the J call may be wrong. Germline V lookup: CDR1 SGHRS, CDR2 YFSETQ. The CDR3 totals 13 residues. CDR3 bases: TGCGCCAGCAGCCTTGACCCACTAGAGACCCAGTACTTC. It codes for CASSLDPLETQYF.

This clonotype occurred a few times. The genes are TRBV10-2 and TRBJ1-2, with D possibly being TRBD1 (6 bases). CDR3 length: 15 amino acids. Germline V gene sequence: CDR1 WSHSY, CDR2 SAAADI. The V end lost 4 bases, the J end lost 8 bases, and 20 bases lay between the germline ends. In nucleotides, the CDR3 is TGCGCCAGCAGTGCTCAACAGGGTCCTAGGGAAGGCTACACCTTC. It translates to CASSAQQGPREGYTF.

This clonotype came up many times. The chain employs TRBV6-4 and TRBJ1-1; D is ambiguous. V was shortened by 6 bases and J by 5 bases, with 13 bases between the two germline ends. Germline V CDR1 and CDR2: MRHNA, SNTAGT. This CDR3 is built from 13 residues. DNA of the CDR3: TGTGCCAGCAGACCTTTCCATGGGACTGAAGCTTTCTTT. Protein: CASRPFHGTEAFF.

In its sample, this clonotype was seen many times. The chain carries TRBV5-1 and TRBJ1-1; D unresolved. With 4 bases removed from V and 9 bases from J, the gap between germline ends came to 22 bases. Germline CDR1 and CDR2: SGHRS and YFSETQ. This CDR3 is 15 amino acids long. The CDR3 nucleotides are TGCGCCAGCAGCCCAACACTGGGTCCCTCCGGAAAAGCTTTCTTT. It specifies CASSPTLGPSGKAFF.

There are many counts of this clonotype. The V and J genes are TRBV10-3 and TRBJ1-2; tentative D call: TRBD1 (5 bases). The germline V gene has CDR1 ENHRY and CDR2 SYGVKD. The V end was cut by 5 bases, the J end by 0 bases, with 10 bases between. The CDR3 is made up of 14 amino acids. Written as DNA, the CDR3 is TGTGCCATCAGTCCAAGACAGTCTAACTATGGCTACACCTTC. This translates into CAISPRQSNYGYTF.

This clonotype was recorded many times. The V and J genes are TRBV2 and TRBJ2-5, with D possibly matching TRBD2 (6 bases). This CDR3 region has 15 residues. Germline CDR1 SNHLY, CDR2 FYNNEI. The ends were cut back, 8 bases at V and 2 bases at J, with 18 bases in the middle. CDR3 in amino acids: CASLRRGPGQETQYF. As DNA, the CDR3 is TGTGCCAGCCTAAGGAGGGGACCTGGGCAAGAGACCCAGTACTTC.

This clonotype occurred many times. The chain joins TRBV6-1 to TRBJ2-3, with a possible D match to TRBD1 (6 bases). Germline CDR1 is MNHNS and CDR2 is SASEGT. V lost 6 bases and J 4 bases, leaving 14 bases between the germline ends. The CDR3 runs to 14 residues. The chain's CDR3 is CASSQLEGADTQYF. CDR3 coding DNA: TGTGCCAGCAGCCAACTCGAGGGGGCAGATACGCAGTATTTT.

This clonotype was counted many times. This chain connects TRBV19 to TRBJ1-1, with 9 bases fitting TRBD1. Germline V lookup: CDR1 LNHDA, CDR2 SQIVND (reference sequence). The CDR3 is 14 amino acids. V shed 10 bases and J 3 bases; nucleotides not matched to a gene: 9. CDR3 protein: CATGTGWLDTEAFF. CDR3 nucleotide sequence: TGTGCCACTGGGACAGGGTGGCTTGACACTGAAGCTTTCTTT.

This clonotype was seen only a few times. The chain carries TRBV6-1 and TRBJ2-7, with 8 bases aligning to TRBD2. This CDR3 comprises 14 residues. Losses at the gene ends were 7 bases for V and 4 bases for J; bases not matched to a gene: 9. Per germline, CDR1 MNHNS and CDR2 SASEGT. CDR3 DNA: TGTGCCAGCACCTTCGGGGGGGTCGGATACGAGCAGTACTTC. Translating gives CASTFGGVGYEQYF.

This clonotype has at least ten counts. The chain joins TRBV11-2 to TRBJ2-4, with D possibly being TRBD2 (5 bases). This CDR3 has 15 residues. Germline V gene lookup returns CDR1 SGHAT and CDR2 FQNNGV. Trimming removed 0 bases from V and 8 bases from J, with 14 bases in between. The CDR3 sequence is CASSLDSVSRDIQYF. The CDR3, as DNA: TGTGCCAGCAGCTTAGATAGCGTCTCAAGGGACATTCAGTACTTC.

The rearrangement joins TRBV5-1 to TRBJ2-6, with D tentatively TRBD1 or TRBD2 (5 bases each). The CDR3 is 16 amino acids. From germline, CDR1 is SGHRS and CDR2 YFSETQ. Between the trimmed V and J ends, which lost 7 bases and 4 bases, there was a span of 18 bases. The DNA of the CDR3 is TGCGCCAGCGGGGACGGTTTGGGAGTCGGGGCCAACGTCCTGACTTTC. Protein product: CASGDGLGVGANVLTF. Combining the CDR3 with reference TRBV5-1 and TRBJ2-6 gives the whole variable domain KAGVTQTPRYLIKTRGQQVTLSCSPISGHRSVSWYQQTPGQGLQFLFEYFSETQRNKGNFPGRFSGRQFSNSRSEMNVSTLELGDSALYLCASGDGLGVGANVLTFGAGSRLTVL.

This clonotype was recorded at least ten times. The chain uses TRBV5-1 and TRBJ2-7; D may match TRBD1 or TRBD2 (5 bases each). CDR1 SGHRS and CDR2 YFSETQ come from the germline V gene. The ends were cut back, 4 bases at V and 0 bases at J, with 14 bases in the middle. CDR3 length: 15 amino acids. The CDR3: CASSPMGDSSYEQYF. DNA for the CDR3: TGCGCCAGCAGCCCTATGGGGGATAGCTCCTACGAGCAGTACTTC. The full variable domain, its missing parts supplied by reference TRBV5-1 and TRBJ2-7, is KAGVTQTPRYLIKTRGQQVTLSCSPISGHRSVSWYQQTPGQGLQFLFEYFSETQRNKGNFPGRFSGRQFSNSRSEMNVSTLELGDSALYLCASSPMGDSSYEQYFGPGTRLTVT.

Worth noting for this clonotype: A much larger clone lies one base from this, so it may be a read error. The V call is TRBV27, the J call TRBJ2-2; tentatively, D is TRBD2 (5 bases). Per the germline V gene, CDR1 is MNHEY and CDR2 is SMNVEV (reference sequence). The CDR3 runs to 15 residues. CDR3 in amino acids: CASSFRAENTGEPFF. In DNA, the CDR3 is TGTGCCAGCAGTTTTCGGGCGGAAAACACCGGGGAGCCGTTTTTT.

In its sample, this clonotype was seen many times. This chain connects TRBV11-2 to TRBJ1-2; D ambiguous. Germline values: CDR1 SGHAT, CDR2 FQNNGV. Trimming left V 5 bases short and J 8 bases short, with 9 bases between. This CDR3 comprises 11 residues. CDR3 coding DNA: TGTGCCAGCAGCCCGACCTGGGGCTACACCTTC. Its protein product is CASSPTWGYTF.

The rearrangement uses TRBV30 and TRBJ1-3, with D possibly TRBD1 on 5 matching bases. The CDR3 is made up of 15 amino acids. Germline V gene sequence: CDR1 GTSNPN, CDR2 SVGIG (reference sequence). V dropped 2 bases and J dropped 2 bases, with 13 bases sitting between them. In nucleotides, the CDR3 is TGTGCCTGGAGTAGGAAGGGGCCTACTGGAAACACCATATATTTT. Amino acid sequence: CAWSRKGPTGNTIYF. Together with reference TRBV30 and TRBJ1-3, the CDR3 gives the full variable domain: SQTIHQWPATLVQPVGSPLSLECTVEGTSNPNLYWYRQAAGRGLQLLFYSVGIGQISSEVPQNLSASRPQDRQFILSSKKLLLSDSGFYLCAWSRKGPTGNTIYFGEGSWLTVV.